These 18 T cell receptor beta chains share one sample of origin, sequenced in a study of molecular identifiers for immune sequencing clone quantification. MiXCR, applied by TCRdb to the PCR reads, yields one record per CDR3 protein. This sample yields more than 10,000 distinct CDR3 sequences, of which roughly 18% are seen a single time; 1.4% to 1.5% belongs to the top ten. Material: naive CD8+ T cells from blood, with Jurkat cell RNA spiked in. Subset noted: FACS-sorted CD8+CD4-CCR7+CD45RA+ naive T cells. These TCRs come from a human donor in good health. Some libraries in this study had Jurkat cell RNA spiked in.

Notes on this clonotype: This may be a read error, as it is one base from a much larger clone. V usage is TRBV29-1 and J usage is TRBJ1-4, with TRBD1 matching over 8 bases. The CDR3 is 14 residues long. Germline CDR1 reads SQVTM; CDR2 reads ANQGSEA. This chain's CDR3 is CSAGADRVNEKPFF. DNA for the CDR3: TGCAGCGCCGGAGCGGACAGGGTGAATGAAAAACCGTTTTTT.

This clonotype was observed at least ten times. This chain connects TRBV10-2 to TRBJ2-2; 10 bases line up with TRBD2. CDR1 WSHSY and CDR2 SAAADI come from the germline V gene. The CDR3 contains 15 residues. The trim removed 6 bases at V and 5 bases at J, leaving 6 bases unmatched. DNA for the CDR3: TGCGCCAGCAGGGGTGTGACTAGCGGGACCGGGGAGCTGTTTTTT. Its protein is CASRGVTSGTGELFF.

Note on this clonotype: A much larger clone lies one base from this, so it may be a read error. CDR3 region: CASRHVPNTEALF. CDR3 DNA sequence: TGTGCCAGCAGACATGTACCGAACACTGAAGCTCTCTTT. The gene calls are TRBV6-6 and TRBJ1-1, with D unresolved. The CDR3 runs to 13 residues. The germline V gene has CDR1 MNHNY and CDR2 SVGAGI (reference sequence).

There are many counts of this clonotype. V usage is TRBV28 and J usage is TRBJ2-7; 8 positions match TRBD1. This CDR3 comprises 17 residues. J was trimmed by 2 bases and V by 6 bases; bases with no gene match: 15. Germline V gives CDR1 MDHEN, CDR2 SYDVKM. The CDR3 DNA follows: TGTGCCAGCAGGGGGGACAGGCAACTTCATCACACCTACGAGCAGTACTTC. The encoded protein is CASRGDRQLHHTYEQYF.

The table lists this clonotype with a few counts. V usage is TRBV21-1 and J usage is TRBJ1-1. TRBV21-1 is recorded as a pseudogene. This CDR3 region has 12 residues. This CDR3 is CAQRRGNTEAFF. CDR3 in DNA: TGTGCCCAGCGCAGGGGGAACACTGAAGCTTTCTTT.

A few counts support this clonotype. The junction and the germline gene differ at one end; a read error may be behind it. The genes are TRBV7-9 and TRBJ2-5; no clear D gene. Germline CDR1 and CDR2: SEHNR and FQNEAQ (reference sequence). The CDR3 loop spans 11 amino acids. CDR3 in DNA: TGTGCCAGCGGCTTCCGAGAGACCCAGTACTTC. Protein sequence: CASGFRETQYF.

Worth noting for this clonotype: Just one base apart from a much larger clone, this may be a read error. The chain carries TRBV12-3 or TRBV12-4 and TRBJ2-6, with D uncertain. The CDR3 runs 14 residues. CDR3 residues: CACSLTSGANVLTF. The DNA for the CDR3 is TGTGCCTGCAGTTTAACCTCTGGGGCCAACGTCCTGACTTTC.

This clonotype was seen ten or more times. The CDR3 DNA sequence: TGTGCCAGCACCCCTTCAGGGGACGAGCAGTACTTC. Protein product: CASTPSGDEQYF. The rearrangement joins TRBV11-2 to TRBJ2-7; a possible D gene is TRBD1 (6 bases). Germline V gene lookup returns CDR1 SGHAT and CDR2 FQNNGV. The V and J ends lost 7 bases and 5 bases respectively, with 12 bases between them. The CDR3 runs to 12 residues.

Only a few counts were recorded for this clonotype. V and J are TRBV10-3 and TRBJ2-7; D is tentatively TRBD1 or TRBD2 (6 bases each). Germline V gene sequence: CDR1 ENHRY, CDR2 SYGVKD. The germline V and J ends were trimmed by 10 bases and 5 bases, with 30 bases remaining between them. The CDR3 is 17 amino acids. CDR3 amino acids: CASTTVVGPGEVHEQYF. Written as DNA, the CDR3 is TGTGCCAGCACAACCGTCGTCGGGCCAGGGGAGGTCCACGAGCAGTACTTC.

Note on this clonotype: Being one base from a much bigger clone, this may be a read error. CDR3 DNA sequence: TGTGCCAGCGGTTCCCGGGACGGATTCTACAATGAGCAGTTCTTC. It encodes CASGSRDGFYNEQFF. The chain is built from TRBV12-3 or TRBV12-4 and TRBJ2-1, with D perhaps TRBD1 or TRBD2 (5 bases each). The CDR3 length is 15 residues. V lost 8 bases to trimming and J lost 3 bases, with 17 bases between them.

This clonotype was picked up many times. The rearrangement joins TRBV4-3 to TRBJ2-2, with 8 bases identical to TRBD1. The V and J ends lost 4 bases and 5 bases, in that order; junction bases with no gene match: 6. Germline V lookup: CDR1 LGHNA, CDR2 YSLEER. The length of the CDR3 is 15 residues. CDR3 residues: CASSPMTGDTGELFF. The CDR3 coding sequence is TGCGCCAGCAGCCCAATGACAGGGGATACCGGGGAGCTGTTTTTT.

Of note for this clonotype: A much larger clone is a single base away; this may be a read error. DNA of the CDR3: TGCAGTGCTAGGACAGGGGGAAACACCATATATTTT. Its protein is CSARTGGNTIYF. This chain joins TRBV20-1 and TRBJ1-3, with TRBD1 identical over 7 bases. The J segment lost 4 bases and the V segment lost 3 bases, leaving 0 bases of the junction unmatched. Germline values: CDR1 DFQATT, CDR2 SNEGSKA (reference sequence). The CDR3 is 12 amino acids.

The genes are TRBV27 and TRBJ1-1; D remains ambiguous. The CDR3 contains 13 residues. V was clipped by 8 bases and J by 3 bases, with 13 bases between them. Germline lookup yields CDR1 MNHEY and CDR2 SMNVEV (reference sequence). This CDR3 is CASAEGRYTEAFF. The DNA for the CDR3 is TGTGCCAGCGCGGAAGGGCGGTACACTGAAGCTTTCTTT.

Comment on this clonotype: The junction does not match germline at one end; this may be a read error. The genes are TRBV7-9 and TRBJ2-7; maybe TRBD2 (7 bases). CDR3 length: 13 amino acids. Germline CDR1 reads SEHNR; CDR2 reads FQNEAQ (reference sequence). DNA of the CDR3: TGTGCCAGCAGCTTGGGGGGGCGGTACGAGCAGTGCTTC. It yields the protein CASSLGGRYEQCF.

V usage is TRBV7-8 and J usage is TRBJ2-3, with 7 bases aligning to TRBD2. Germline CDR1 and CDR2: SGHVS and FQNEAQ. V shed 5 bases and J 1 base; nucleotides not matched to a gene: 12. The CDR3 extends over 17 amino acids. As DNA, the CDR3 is TGTGCCAGCAGCCCAGGACGAGGGCTAGCGGGCACAGATACGCAGTATTTT. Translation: CASSPGRGLAGTDTQYF. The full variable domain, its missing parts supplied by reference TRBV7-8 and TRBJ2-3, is GAGVSQSPRYKVAKRGQDVALRCDPISGHVSLFWYQQALGQGPEFLTYFQNEAQLDKSGLPSDRFFAERPEGSVSTLKIQRTQQEDSAVYLCASSPGRGLAGTDTQYFGPGTRLTVL.

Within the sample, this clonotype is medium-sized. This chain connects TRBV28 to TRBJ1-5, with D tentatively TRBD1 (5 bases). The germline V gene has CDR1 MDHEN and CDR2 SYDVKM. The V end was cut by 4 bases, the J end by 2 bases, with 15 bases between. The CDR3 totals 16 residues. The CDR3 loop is CASSSMWRDGNQPQHF. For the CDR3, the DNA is TGTGCCAGCAGTTCCATGTGGAGGGACGGCAATCAGCCCCAGCATTTT.

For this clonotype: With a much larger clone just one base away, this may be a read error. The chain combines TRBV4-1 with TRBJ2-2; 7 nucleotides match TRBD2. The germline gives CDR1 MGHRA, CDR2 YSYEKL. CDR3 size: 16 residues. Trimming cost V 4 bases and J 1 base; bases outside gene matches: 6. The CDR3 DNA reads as TGCGCCAGCAGCCCCGTCGGGGGGAGGAACACCGGGGAGCTGTTTTTT. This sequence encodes CASSPVGGRNTGELFF.

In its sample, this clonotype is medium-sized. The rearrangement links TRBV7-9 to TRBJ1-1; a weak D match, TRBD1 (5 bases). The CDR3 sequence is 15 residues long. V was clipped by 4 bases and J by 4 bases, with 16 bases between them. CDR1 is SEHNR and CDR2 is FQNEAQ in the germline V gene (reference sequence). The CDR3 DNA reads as TGTGCCAGCAGCTACGTCGGACATGGTTTCACTGAAGCTTTCTTT. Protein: CASSYVGHGFTEAFF.